This T cell receptor (beta chain) was documented in a study of T-cell reconstitution after alpha-beta-depleted transplantation in children. V was pared by 6 bases and J by 3 bases, with 14 bases between. Germline-derived CDR1 and CDR2 are DFQATT and SNEGSKA (reference sequence). The CDR3 runs 13 residues. Preparation of the TCRbeta library was carried out with unique molecular identifiers. TCRdb redid the calling of the PCR reads with MiXCR, one entry per CDR3 protein. The data show roughly 590,000 distinct CDR3 sequences, about 15% seen once. This clonotype has more than one count but fewer than ten.

The input for sequencing was PBMCs from the stem cell graft donor, taken from the stem cell graft. This receptor was identified in a human donor who donated a stem cell graft to a child with acute myeloid leukemia. The chain has TRBV20-1 and TRBJ2-5; no clear D. In DNA, the CDR3 is TGCAGTGCGGAAACCCCGGTGGAAGAGACCCAGTACTTC. Encoded protein: CSAETPVEETQYF.